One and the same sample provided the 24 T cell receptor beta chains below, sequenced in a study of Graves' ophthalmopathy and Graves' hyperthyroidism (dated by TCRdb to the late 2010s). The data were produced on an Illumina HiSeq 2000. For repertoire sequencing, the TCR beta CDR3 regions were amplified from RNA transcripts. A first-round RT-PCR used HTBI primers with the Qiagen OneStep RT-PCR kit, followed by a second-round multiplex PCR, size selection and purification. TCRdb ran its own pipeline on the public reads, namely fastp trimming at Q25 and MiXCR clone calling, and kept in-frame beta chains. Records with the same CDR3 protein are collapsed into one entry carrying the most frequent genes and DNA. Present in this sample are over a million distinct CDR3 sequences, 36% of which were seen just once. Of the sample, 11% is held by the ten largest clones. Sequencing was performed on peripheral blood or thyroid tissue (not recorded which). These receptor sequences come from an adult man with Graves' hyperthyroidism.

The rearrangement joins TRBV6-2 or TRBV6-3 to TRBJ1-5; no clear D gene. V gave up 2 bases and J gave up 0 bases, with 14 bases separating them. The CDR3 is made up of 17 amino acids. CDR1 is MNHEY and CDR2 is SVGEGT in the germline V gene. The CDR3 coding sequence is TGTGCCAGCAGTTACACGGTGTCCGGAAATAGCAATCAGCCCCAGCATTTT. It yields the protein CASSYTVSGNSNQPQHF.

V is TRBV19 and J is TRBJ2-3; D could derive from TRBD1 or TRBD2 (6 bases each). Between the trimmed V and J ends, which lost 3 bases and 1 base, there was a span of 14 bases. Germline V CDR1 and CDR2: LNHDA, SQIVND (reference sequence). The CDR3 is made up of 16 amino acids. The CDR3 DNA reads TGTGCCAGTAGTATGGGGGGCGGGCCCGGCACAGATACGCAGTATTTT. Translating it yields CASSMGGGPGTDTQYF. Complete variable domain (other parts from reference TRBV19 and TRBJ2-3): DGGITQSPKYLFRKEGQNVTLSCEQNLNHDAMYWYRQDPGQGLRLIYYSQIVNDFQKGDIAEGYSVSREKKESFPLTVTSAQKNPTAFYLCASSMGGGPGTDTQYFGPGTRLTVL.

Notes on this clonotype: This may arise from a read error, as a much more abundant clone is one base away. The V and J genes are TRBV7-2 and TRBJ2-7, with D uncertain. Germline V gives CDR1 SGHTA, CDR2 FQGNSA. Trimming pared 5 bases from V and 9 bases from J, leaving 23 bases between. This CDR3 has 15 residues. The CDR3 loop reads CASSPLGTPFDGQYF. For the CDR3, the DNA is TGTGCCAGCAGCCCTCTGGGCACCCCGTTCGACGGGCAGTACTTC.

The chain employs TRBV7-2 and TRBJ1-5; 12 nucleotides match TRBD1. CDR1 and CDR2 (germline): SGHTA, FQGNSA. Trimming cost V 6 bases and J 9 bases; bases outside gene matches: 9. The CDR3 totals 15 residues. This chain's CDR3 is CASRDRGTGGLPQHF. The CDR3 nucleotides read TGTGCCAGCAGAGATCGAGGGACAGGGGGCTTGCCCCAGCATTTT. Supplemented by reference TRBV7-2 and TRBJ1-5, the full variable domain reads GAGVSQSPSNKVTEKGKDVELRCDPISGHTALYWYRQSLGQGLEFLIYFQGNSAPDKSGLPSDRFSAERTGGSVSTLTIQRTQQEDSAVYLCASRDRGTGGLPQHFGDGTRLSIL.

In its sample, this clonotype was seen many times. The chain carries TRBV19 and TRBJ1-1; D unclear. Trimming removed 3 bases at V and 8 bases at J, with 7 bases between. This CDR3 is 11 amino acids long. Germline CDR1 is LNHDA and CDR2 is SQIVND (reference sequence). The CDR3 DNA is TGTGCCAGTAGTATTAGGTTCGAAGCTTTCTTT. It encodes CASSIRFEAFF.

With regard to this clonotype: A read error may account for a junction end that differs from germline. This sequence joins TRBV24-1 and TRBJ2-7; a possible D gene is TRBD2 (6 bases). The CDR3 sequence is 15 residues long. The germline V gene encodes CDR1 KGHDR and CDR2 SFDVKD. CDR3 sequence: CATSDSGTRPYEQHF. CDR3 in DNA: TGTGCCACCAGTGACTCTGGGACTCGACCCTACGAGCAGCACTTT.

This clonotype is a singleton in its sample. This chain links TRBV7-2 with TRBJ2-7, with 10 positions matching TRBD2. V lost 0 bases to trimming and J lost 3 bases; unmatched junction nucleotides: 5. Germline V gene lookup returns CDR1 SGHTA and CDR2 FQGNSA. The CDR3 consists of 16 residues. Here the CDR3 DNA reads TGTGCCAGCAGCTTAGCCCTAGCGGGAGTGGGCTACGAGCAGTACTTC. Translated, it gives CASSLALAGVGYEQYF.

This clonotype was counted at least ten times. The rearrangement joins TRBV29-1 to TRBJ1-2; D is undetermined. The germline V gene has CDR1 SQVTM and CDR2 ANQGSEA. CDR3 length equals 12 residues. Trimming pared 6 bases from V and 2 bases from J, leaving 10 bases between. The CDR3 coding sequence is TGCAGCGTAGAGGACGAAAACTATGGCTACACCTTC. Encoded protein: CSVEDENYGYTF.

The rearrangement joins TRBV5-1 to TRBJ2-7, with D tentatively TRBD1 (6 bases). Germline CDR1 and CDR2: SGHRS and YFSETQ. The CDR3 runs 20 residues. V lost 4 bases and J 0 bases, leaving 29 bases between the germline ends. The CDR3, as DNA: TGCGCCAGCAGCCTACAAATGACAGGTCGTTACCACCCCGCCTCCTACGAGCAGTACTTC. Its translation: CASSLQMTGRYHPASYEQYF.

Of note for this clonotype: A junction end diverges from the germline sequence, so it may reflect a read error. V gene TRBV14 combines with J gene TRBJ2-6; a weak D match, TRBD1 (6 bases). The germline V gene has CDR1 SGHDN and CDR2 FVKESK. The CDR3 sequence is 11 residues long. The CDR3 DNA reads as TGTGCCAGCAGCATATTATTGGGGGCAGCTTTC. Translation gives CASSILLGAAF.

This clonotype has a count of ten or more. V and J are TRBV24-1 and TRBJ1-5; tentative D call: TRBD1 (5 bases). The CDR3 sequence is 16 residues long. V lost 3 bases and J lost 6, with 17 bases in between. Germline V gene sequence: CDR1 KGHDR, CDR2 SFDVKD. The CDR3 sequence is CATSDLDGQRTQPQHF. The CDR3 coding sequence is TGTGCCACCAGTGATCTAGACGGACAACGAACTCAGCCCCAGCATTTT.

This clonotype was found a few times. This chain's CDR3 is CATSPGRKRSAETQTANYGYTF. The CDR3 DNA reads TGTGCCACCAGCCCCGGGCGCAAGAGGTCGGCCGAGACCCAGACAGCTAACTATGGCTACACCTTC. V is TRBV15 and J is TRBJ1-2; D possibly corresponds to TRBD1 (5 bases). The ends were cut back, 5 bases at V and 0 bases at J, with 34 bases in the middle. This CDR3 comprises 22 residues. Germline loops: CDR1 LNHNV, CDR2 YYDKDF (reference sequence).

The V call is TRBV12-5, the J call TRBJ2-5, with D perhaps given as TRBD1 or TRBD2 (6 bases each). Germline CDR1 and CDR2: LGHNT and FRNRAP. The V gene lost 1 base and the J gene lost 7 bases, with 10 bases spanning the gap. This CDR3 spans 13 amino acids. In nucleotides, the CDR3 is TGTGCTAGTGGTTTGGCCGGGGGCTCGACCCAGTACTTC. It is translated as CASGLAGGSTQYF.

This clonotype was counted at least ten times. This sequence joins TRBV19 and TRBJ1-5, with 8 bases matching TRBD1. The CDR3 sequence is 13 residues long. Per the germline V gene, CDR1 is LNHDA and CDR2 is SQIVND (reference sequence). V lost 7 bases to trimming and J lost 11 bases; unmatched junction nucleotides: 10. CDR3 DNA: TGTGCCAGTAACCCGTCGGACAGGGAGGCCCAGCATTTT. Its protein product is CASNPSDREAQHF. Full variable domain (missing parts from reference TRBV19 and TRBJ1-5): DGGITQSPKYLFRKEGQNVTLSCEQNLNHDAMYWYRQDPGQGLRLIYYSQIVNDFQKGDIAEGYSVSREKKESFPLTVTSAQKNPTAFYLCASNPSDREAQHFGDGTRLSIL.

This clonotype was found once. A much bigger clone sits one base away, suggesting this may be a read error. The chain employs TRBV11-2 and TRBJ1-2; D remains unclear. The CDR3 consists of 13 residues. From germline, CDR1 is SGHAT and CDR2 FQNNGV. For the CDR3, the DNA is TGTGCCGGCAGCTTAGATCTGCCGAGGGGCTACACCTTC. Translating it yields CAGSLDLPRGYTF.

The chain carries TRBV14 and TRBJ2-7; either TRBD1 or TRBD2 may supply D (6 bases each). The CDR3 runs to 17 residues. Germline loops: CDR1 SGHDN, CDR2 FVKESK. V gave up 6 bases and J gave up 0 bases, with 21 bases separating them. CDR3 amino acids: CASSYSIRGRSSYEQYF. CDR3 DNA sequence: TGTGCCAGCAGTTACTCGATTAGGGGGAGGAGCTCCTACGAGCAGTACTTC.

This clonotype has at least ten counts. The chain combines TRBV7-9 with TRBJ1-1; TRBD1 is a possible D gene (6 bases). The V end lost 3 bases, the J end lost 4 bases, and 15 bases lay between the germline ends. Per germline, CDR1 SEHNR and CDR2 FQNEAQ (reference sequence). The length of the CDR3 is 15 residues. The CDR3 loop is CASSLSGRGGTEAFF. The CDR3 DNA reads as TGTGCCAGCAGCTTGTCCGGCAGGGGAGGCACTGAAGCTTTCTTT. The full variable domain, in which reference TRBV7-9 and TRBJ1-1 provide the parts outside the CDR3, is DTGVSQNPRHKITKRGQNVTFRCDPISEHNRLYWYRQTLGQGPEFLTYFQNEAQLEKSRLLSDRFSAERPKGSFSTLEIQRTEQGDSAMYLCASSLSGRGGTEAFFGQGTRLTVV.

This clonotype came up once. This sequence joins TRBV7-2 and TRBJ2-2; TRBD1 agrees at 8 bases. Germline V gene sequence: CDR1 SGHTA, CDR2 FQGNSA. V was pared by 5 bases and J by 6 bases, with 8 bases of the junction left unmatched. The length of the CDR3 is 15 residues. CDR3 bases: TGTGCCAGCAGCCGCGGACAGGGCTTTTCCGGGGAGCTGTTTTTT. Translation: CASSRGQGFSGELFF.

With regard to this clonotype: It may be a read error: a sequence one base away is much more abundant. DNA for the CDR3: TGTGCCAGGGGGGGGACCAACACCGGGGAGCTGTTTTTT. Amino acid sequence: CARGGTNTGELFF. V usage is TRBV7-9 and J usage is TRBJ2-2; 7 bases fit TRBD2. The J segment lost 2 bases and the V segment lost 9 bases, leaving 3 bases of the junction unmatched. The CDR3 contains 13 residues. Germline lookup yields CDR1 SEHNR and CDR2 FQNEAQ (reference sequence).

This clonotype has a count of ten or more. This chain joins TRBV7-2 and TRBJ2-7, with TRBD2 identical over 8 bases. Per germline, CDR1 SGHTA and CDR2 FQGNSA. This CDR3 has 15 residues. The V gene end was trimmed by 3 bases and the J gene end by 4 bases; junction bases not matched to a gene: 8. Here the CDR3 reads CASSFDDGLAYEQYF. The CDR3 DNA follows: TGTGCCAGCAGCTTTGATGACGGACTAGCTTACGAGCAGTACTTC.

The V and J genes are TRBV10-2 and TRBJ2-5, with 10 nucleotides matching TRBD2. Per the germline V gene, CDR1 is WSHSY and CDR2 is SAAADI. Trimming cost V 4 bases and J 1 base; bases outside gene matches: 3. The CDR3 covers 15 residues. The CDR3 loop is CASSAGLAAQETQYF. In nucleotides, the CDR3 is TGCGCCAGCAGTGCCGGACTAGCGGCCCAAGAGACCCAGTACTTC.

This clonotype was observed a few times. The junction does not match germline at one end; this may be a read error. The CDR3 sequence is CASSLTTGKDF. The CDR3 DNA reads TGTGCCAGCAGTTTAACGACAGGGAAGGACTTC. The chain joins TRBV11-2 to TRBJ2-7, with 7 bases that match TRBD1. Germline loops: CDR1 SGHAT, CDR2 FQNNGV. The CDR3 extends over 11 amino acids.

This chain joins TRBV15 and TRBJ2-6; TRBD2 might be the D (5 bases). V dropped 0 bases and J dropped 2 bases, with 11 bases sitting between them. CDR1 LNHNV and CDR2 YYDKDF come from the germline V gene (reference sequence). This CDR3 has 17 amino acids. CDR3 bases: TGTGCCACCAGCAGAGACCAAGGAGGCACTGGGGCCAACGTCCTGACTTTC. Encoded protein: CATSRDQGGTGANVLTF. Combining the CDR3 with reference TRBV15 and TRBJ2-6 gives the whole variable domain DAMVIQNPRYQVTQFGKPVTLSCSQTLNHNVMYWYQQKSSQAPKLLFHYYDKDFNNEADTPDNFQSRRPNTSFCFLDIRSPGLGDTAMYLCATSRDQGGTGANVLTFGAGSRLTVL.

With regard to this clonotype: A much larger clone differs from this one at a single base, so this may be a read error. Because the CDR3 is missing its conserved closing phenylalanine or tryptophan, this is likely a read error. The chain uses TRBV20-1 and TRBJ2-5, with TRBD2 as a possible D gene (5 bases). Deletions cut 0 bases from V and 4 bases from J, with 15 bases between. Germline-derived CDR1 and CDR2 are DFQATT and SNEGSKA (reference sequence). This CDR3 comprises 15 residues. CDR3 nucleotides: TGCAGTGCTAGAGATCTGAGCGGCGGGTCAGAGACCCAGTACCTC. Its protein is CSARDLSGGSETQYL.